The present T cell receptor beta chain was sequenced within a study of blood T cell repertoires in COVID-19. Study in general: Nucleic acid was either cDNA or gDNA, and it came from T cells, B-cell-depleted T cells, or PBMCs.

Libraries were prepared by immunoSEQ multiplex PCR; TCRdb keeps only in-frame clonotypes and omits some of them. The sample contains about 64,000 clones, approximately 86% of which appear only once. This clone was seen only once. The germline V gene has CDR1 MGHRA and CDR2 YSYEKL. This CDR3 comprises 13 residues. With 0 bases removed from V and 7 bases from J, the gap between germline ends came to 7 bases. The V and J genes are TRBV4-1 and TRBJ1-5; D may be TRBD1 (5 bases). The sample taken for sequencing was peripheral blood. The clonotype comes from a middle-aged man with acute or convalescent COVID-19. CDR3 bases: TGCGCCAGCAGCCAAGACCCAGGGCAGCCCCAGCATTTT. It encodes CASSQDPGQPQHF.